Listed below are T cell receptor beta chains from one sample, sequenced in a study of T cells after yellow fever vaccination. TCRdb fed the 5' RACE reads into MiXCR, producing one record per CDR3 protein. The sample lists about 99,000 distinct CDR3 sequences; 5.8% were seen once. The starting material was CD8+ T cells sorted from PBMCs, obtained 10 days after the yellow fever booster vaccination. These TCRs come from a man aged 18 to 29 who received the YFV17D yellow fever vaccine. Both conserved end residues are part of each CDR3. Fields, in order: J gene, D gene, clone size, V gene, CDR3 protein, CDR3 DNA. A D gene is named only where the DNA matches it firmly. Some rows mark clone size as missing; the rest say once, few, many or name a class of expanded clone.

j_call: TRBJ2-5
d_call: TRBD2
clone_size: NA
v_call: TRBV4-2
cdr3_aa: CASSESAAGGPEETQYF
cdr3_nt: TGTGCCAGCAGCGAGTCGGCCGCGGGGGGGCCCGAAGAGACCCAGTACTTC

j_call: TRBJ2-5
d_call: TRBD2
clone_size: NA
v_call: TRBV7-9
cdr3_aa: CASSPLGGGARETQYF
cdr3_nt: TGTGCCAGCAGCCCCCTTGGCGGGGGGGCCCGGGAGACCCAGTACTTC

j_call: TRBJ2-3
d_call: NA
clone_size: many
v_call: TRBV7-3
cdr3_aa: CASSPGLSGTDTQYF
cdr3_nt: TGTGCCAGCAGCCCGGGACTTTCTGGCACAGATACGCAGTATTTT

j_call: TRBJ1-5
d_call: NA
clone_size: NA
v_call: TRBV12-3/TRBV12-4
cdr3_aa: CASSLSEIEPQHF
cdr3_nt: TGTGCCAGCAGTTTATCAGAGATAGAGCCCCAGCATTTT

j_call: TRBJ2-1
d_call: TRBD1
clone_size: few
v_call: TRBV6-2/TRBV6-3
cdr3_aa: CASSYSGTEYNEQFF
cdr3_nt: TGTGCCAGCAGTTACTCAGGGACAGAATACAATGAGCAGTTCTTC

j_call: TRBJ2-3
d_call: TRBD2
clone_size: few
v_call: TRBV27
cdr3_aa: CASSLAGVFYTQYF
cdr3_nt: TGTGCCAGCAGTTTGGCGGGGGTCTTCTATACGCAGTATTTT

j_call: TRBJ2-6
d_call: NA
clone_size: NA
v_call: TRBV29-1
cdr3_aa: CSVEVGGTGANVLTF
cdr3_nt: TGCAGCGTTGAAGTAGGGGGGACTGGGGCCAACGTCCTGACTTTC

j_call: TRBJ2-1
d_call: NA
clone_size: many
v_call: TRBV11-2
cdr3_aa: CASSLEVKPYNEQFF
cdr3_nt: TGTGCCAGCAGCTTAGAAGTGAAACCTTACAATGAGCAGTTCTTC

j_call: TRBJ2-2
d_call: TRBD2
clone_size: NA
v_call: TRBV7-2
cdr3_aa: CASSPTGLAYTGELFF
cdr3_nt: TGTGCCAGCAGCCCTACGGGACTAGCATACACCGGGGAGCTGTTTTTT

j_call: TRBJ2-7
d_call: NA
clone_size: many
v_call: TRBV25-1
cdr3_aa: CASSVALEQYF
cdr3_nt: TGTGCCAGCAGTGTTGCCCTCGAGCAGTACTTC

j_call: TRBJ2-1
d_call: TRBD1
clone_size: NA
v_call: TRBV5-4
cdr3_aa: CASSLAGQGFVYEQFF
cdr3_nt: TGTGCCAGCAGCTTGGCTGGACAGGGGTTCGTTTATGAGCAGTTCTTC

j_call: TRBJ2-3
d_call: TRBD2
clone_size: NA
v_call: TRBV4-1
cdr3_aa: CASSPRTSGGTLPDTQYF
cdr3_nt: TGCGCCAGCAGCCCACGGACTAGCGGGGGAACCCTCCCAGATACGCAGTATTTT

j_call: TRBJ2-3
d_call: NA
clone_size: few
v_call: TRBV2
cdr3_aa: CASSGGWGRTTDTQYF
cdr3_nt: TGTGCCAGCAGTGGCGGTTGGGGGCGGACCACAGATACGCAGTATTTT

j_call: TRBJ1-2
d_call: NA
clone_size: few
v_call: TRBV14
cdr3_aa: CASSQDWAYGYTF
cdr3_nt: TGTGCCAGCAGCCAAGATTGGGCCTATGGCTACACCTTC

j_call: TRBJ1-2
d_call: TRBD1
clone_size: many
v_call: TRBV5-1
cdr3_aa: CASSSGGQGADYGYTF
cdr3_nt: TGCGCCAGCAGCTCGGGTGGACAGGGGGCAGACTATGGCTACACCTTC

j_call: TRBJ2-3
d_call: TRBD2
clone_size: few
v_call: TRBV7-2
cdr3_aa: CASSVPRWARAGGIDTQYF
cdr3_nt: TGTGCCAGCAGCGTTCCGCGTTGGGCCCGAGCGGGGGGCATCGATACGCAGTATTTT

j_call: TRBJ1-1
d_call: NA
clone_size: few
v_call: TRBV6-4
cdr3_aa: CASRRRDGHTEAFF
cdr3_nt: TGTGCCAGCAGACGGAGGGACGGCCACACTGAAGCTTTCTTT

j_call: TRBJ2-7
d_call: NA
clone_size: NA
v_call: TRBV5-5
cdr3_aa: CASSFTDYEQYF
cdr3_nt: TGTGCCAGCAGCTTCACAGACTACGAGCAGTACTTC

j_call: TRBJ1-1
d_call: NA
clone_size: NA
v_call: TRBV7-9
cdr3_aa: CASSLALGMNTEAFF
cdr3_nt: TGTGCCAGCAGCTTGGCCTTAGGAATGAACACTGAAGCTTTCTTT

j_call: TRBJ1-2
d_call: TRBD1
clone_size: few
v_call: TRBV5-4
cdr3_aa: CASSHSGQGVYGYTF
cdr3_nt: TGTGCCAGCAGTCATAGTGGACAGGGTGTCTATGGCTACACCTTC

j_call: TRBJ1-5
d_call: NA
clone_size: few
v_call: TRBV29-1
cdr3_aa: CSVELGDQPQHF
cdr3_nt: TGCAGCGTTGAACTAGGGGATCAGCCCCAGCATTTT

j_call: TRBJ2-7
d_call: NA
clone_size: few
v_call: TRBV6-4
cdr3_aa: CASSDGYEQYF
cdr3_nt: TGTGCCAGCAGTGACGGCTACGAGCAGTACTTC

j_call: TRBJ2-5
d_call: NA
clone_size: NA
v_call: TRBV4-1
cdr3_aa: CASSQVLGETQYF
cdr3_nt: TGCGCCAGCAGCCAAGTTTTGGGGGAGACCCAGTACTTC

j_call: TRBJ1-1
d_call: TRBD1
clone_size: NA
v_call: TRBV7-9
cdr3_aa: CASSAPQGRTEAFF
cdr3_nt: TGTGCCAGCAGCGCTCCACAGGGGAGGACTGAAGCTTTCTTT

j_call: TRBJ2-1
d_call: NA
clone_size: many
v_call: TRBV12-5
cdr3_aa: CASGHYGDEQFF
cdr3_nt: TGTGCTAGTGGCCACTACGGAGATGAGCAGTTCTTC

j_call: TRBJ2-5
d_call: NA
clone_size: few
v_call: TRBV4-3
cdr3_aa: CASSHRATRRGPTQYF
cdr3_nt: TGCGCCAGCAGCCACCGAGCGACGCGGCGGGGGCCAACCCAGTACTTC

j_call: TRBJ2-7
d_call: NA
clone_size: many
v_call: TRBV12-3/TRBV12-4
cdr3_aa: CASRASGTWQEQYF
cdr3_nt: TGTGCCAGCCGTGCATCAGGGACATGGCAAGAGCAGTACTTC

j_call: TRBJ1-1
d_call: NA
clone_size: few
v_call: TRBV7-9
cdr3_aa: CASSLTWTTMNTEAFF
cdr3_nt: TGTGCCAGCAGTCTAACTTGGACTACTATGAACACTGAAGCTTTCTTT

j_call: TRBJ1-5
d_call: NA
clone_size: NA
v_call: TRBV30
cdr3_aa: CAWSVGQPQHF
cdr3_nt: TGTGCCTGGAGTGTCGGTCAGCCCCAGCATTTT

j_call: TRBJ2-1
d_call: TRBD2
clone_size: NA
v_call: TRBV2
cdr3_aa: CAISILLADGQFF
cdr3_nt: TGTGCCATTTCCATACTTCTAGCGGATGGGCAGTTCTTC

j_call: TRBJ2-5
d_call: NA
clone_size: many
v_call: TRBV10-3
cdr3_aa: CAISDATEETQYF
cdr3_nt: TGTGCCATCAGTGATGCGACAGAAGAGACCCAGTACTTC

j_call: TRBJ1-2
d_call: NA
clone_size: NA
v_call: TRBV27
cdr3_aa: CASSLSGGLYGYTF
cdr3_nt: TGTGCCAGCAGTTTATCGGGGGGCCTCTATGGCTACACCTTC

j_call: TRBJ2-2
d_call: NA
clone_size: NA
v_call: TRBV3-1
cdr3_aa: CASSQVGLAGELFF
cdr3_nt: TGTGCCAGCAGCCAAGTAGGGTTGGCCGGGGAGCTGTTTTTT

j_call: TRBJ1-2
d_call: TRBD1
clone_size: few
v_call: TRBV13
cdr3_aa: CASSLGDENIVGTGGYGYTF
cdr3_nt: TGTGCCAGCAGCTTAGGAGACGAGAACATTGTGGGGACAGGGGGCTATGGCTACACCTTC

j_call: TRBJ1-1
d_call: NA
clone_size: many
v_call: TRBV7-2
cdr3_aa: CASSPGPSQGAFF
cdr3_nt: TGTGCCAGCAGCCCTGGGCCTTCCCAGGGAGCTTTCTTT

j_call: TRBJ2-1
d_call: TRBD1
clone_size: many
v_call: TRBV12-3/TRBV12-4
cdr3_aa: CASRGGQGYEQFF
cdr3_nt: TGTGCCAGCAGGGGGGGACAGGGGTATGAGCAGTTCTTC

j_call: TRBJ2-1
d_call: TRBD2
clone_size: many
v_call: TRBV12-3/TRBV12-4
cdr3_aa: CASSLMAGEYNEQFF
cdr3_nt: TGTGCCAGCAGTTTAATGGCGGGGGAGTACAATGAGCAGTTCTTC

j_call: TRBJ1-4
d_call: TRBD1
clone_size: many
v_call: TRBV7-9
cdr3_aa: CASSLGDRGRLSHATNEKLFF
cdr3_nt: TGTGCCAGCAGCTTAGGCGACAGGGGACGGCTGTCTCACGCAACTAATGAAAAACTGTTTTTT

j_call: TRBJ1-4
d_call: NA
clone_size: few
v_call: TRBV4-3
cdr3_aa: CASSRAEERETEKLFF
cdr3_nt: TGCGCCAGCAGCCGAGCAGAGGAGAGAGAGACTGAAAAACTGTTTTTT

j_call: TRBJ1-1
d_call: NA
clone_size: NA
v_call: TRBV5-4
cdr3_aa: CASSQGTVEAFF
cdr3_nt: TGTGCCAGCAGCCAGGGGACGGTTGAAGCTTTCTTT

j_call: TRBJ1-4
d_call: NA
clone_size: NA
v_call: TRBV7-9
cdr3_aa: CASGAYLGTNEKLFF
cdr3_nt: TGTGCCAGTGGGGCCTACCTGGGGACTAATGAAAAACTGTTTTTT

j_call: TRBJ2-5
d_call: NA
clone_size: NA
v_call: TRBV6-2/TRBV6-3
cdr3_aa: CASSYTQGGPLGETQYF
cdr3_nt: TGTGCCAGCAGTTACACTCAGGGGGGGCCCCTTGGCGAGACCCAGTACTTC

j_call: TRBJ2-7
d_call: TRBD2
clone_size: few
v_call: TRBV12-5
cdr3_aa: CASDSAQGGYEQYF
cdr3_nt: TGTGCTAGTGATTCAGCCCAGGGAGGGTACGAGCAGTACTTC

j_call: TRBJ2-1
d_call: NA
clone_size: few
v_call: TRBV7-2
cdr3_aa: CASSLARGRYNEQFF
cdr3_nt: TGTGCCAGCAGCTTAGCGCGGGGGCGGTACAATGAGCAGTTCTTC

j_call: TRBJ1-5
d_call: NA
clone_size: NA
v_call: TRBV6-5
cdr3_aa: CASSYGGYNQPQHF
cdr3_nt: TGTGCCAGCAGTTACGGGGGGTATAATCAGCCCCAGCATTTT

j_call: TRBJ1-2
d_call: TRBD1
clone_size: NA
v_call: TRBV7-7
cdr3_aa: CASSLVQGGNNYGYTF
cdr3_nt: TGTGCCAGCAGCTTAGTCCAAGGGGGCAACAACTATGGCTACACCTTC

j_call: TRBJ2-2
d_call: TRBD2
clone_size: few
v_call: TRBV7-8
cdr3_aa: CASSPQLAGGTGELFF
cdr3_nt: TGTGCCAGCAGCCCCCAACTAGCGGGGGGCACCGGGGAGCTGTTTTTT

j_call: TRBJ2-7
d_call: TRBD2
clone_size: NA
v_call: TRBV27
cdr3_aa: CASSSTGTSSEQYF
cdr3_nt: TGTGCCAGCAGTTCAACCGGGACTAGTAGCGAGCAGTACTTC

j_call: TRBJ1-1
d_call: NA
clone_size: few
v_call: TRBV7-9
cdr3_aa: CARSAITEAFF
cdr3_nt: TGTGCCAGAAGCGCAATTACTGAAGCTTTCTTT

j_call: TRBJ2-1
d_call: TRBD2
clone_size: many
v_call: TRBV28
cdr3_aa: CASSSPRGGGETYNEQFF
cdr3_nt: TGTGCCAGCAGTTCCCCTCGCGGTGGGGGGGAAACCTACAATGAGCAGTTCTTC